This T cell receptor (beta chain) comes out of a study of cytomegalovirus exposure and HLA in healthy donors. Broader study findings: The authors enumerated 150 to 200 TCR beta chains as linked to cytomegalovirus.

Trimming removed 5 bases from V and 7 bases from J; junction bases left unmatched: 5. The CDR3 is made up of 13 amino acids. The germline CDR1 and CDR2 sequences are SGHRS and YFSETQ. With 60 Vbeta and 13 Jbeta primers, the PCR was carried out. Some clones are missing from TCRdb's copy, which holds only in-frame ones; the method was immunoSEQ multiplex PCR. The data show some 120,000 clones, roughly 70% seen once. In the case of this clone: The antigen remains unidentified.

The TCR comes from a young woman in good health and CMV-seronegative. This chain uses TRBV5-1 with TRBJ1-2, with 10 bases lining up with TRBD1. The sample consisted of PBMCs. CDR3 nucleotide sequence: TGCGCCAGCAGACTGGGACAGGGGTTTGGCTACACCTTC. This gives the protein CASRLGQGFGYTF. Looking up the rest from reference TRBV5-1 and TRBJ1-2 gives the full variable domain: KAGVTQTPRYLIKTRGQQVTLSCSPISGHRSVSWYQQTPGQGLQFLFEYFSETQRNKGNFPGRFSGRQFSNSRSEMNVSTLELGDSALYLCASRLGQGFGYTFGSGTRLTVV.